This T cell receptor (beta chain) was observed in a study of shared clonotypes between healthy human individuals. Naive CD8 cells lacked CD45RO and underwent positive selection for CCR7, leaving out terminally differentiated effector memory CD45RA+ cells. Trimming shortened V by 3 bases and J by 6 bases, and 8 bases separated the two germline ends. CDR1 is MDHEN, CDR2 SYDVKM, per germline. The CDR3 runs 12 residues. Measured with immunoSEQ multiplex PCR; TCRdb has only the in-frame clones, and not every one. The table includes a few million clones, roughly 95% detected once. The V call is TRBV28, the J call TRBJ1-1; D is unclear. Sequencing was done on a sample of naive CD8+ T cells from PBMCs. The sequence came from a man younger than 30 in good health. Some clones in this sample may be carry-over from other donors' samples. CDR3 residues: CASSLTWAEAFF. The CDR3 coding sequence is TGTGCCAGCAGTTTGACATGGGCTGAAGCTTTCTTT.